This passage covers 15 T cell receptor beta chains from one sample sequenced in a study of T cell responses to AZD1222 COVID-19 vaccine. Data came from immunoSEQ multiplex PCR; TCRdb stores just in-frame clones and leaves some out. In the table there are over 85,000 clones, 88% of which are singletons. Sequencing used peripheral blood, obtained 28 days after the second AZD1222 dose. The receptors here all came from an adult who received the AZD1222 COVID-19 vaccine.

The gene calls are TRBV5-1 and TRBJ1-1; TRBD1 is a possible D gene (6 bases). The CDR3 contains 15 residues. Germline-derived CDR1 and CDR2 are SGHRS and YFSETQ. The germline V and J ends were trimmed by 5 bases and 4 bases, with 18 bases remaining between them. Written as DNA, the CDR3 is TGCGCCAGCAGAGTGCAAACAGGGATGAGCACTGAAGCTTTCTTT. This encodes CASRVQTGMSTEAFF.

This sequence joins TRBV19 and TRBJ2-5; 7 bases are shared with TRBD1. Germline trimming cut 7 bases from V and 1 base from J; bases unmatched to any gene: 9. The CDR3 consists of 15 residues. Germline V gene sequence: CDR1 LNHDA, CDR2 SQIVND (reference sequence). The CDR3 region is CASTRTGALQETQYF. The DNA of the CDR3 is TGTGCCAGTACCCGGACAGGCGCCCTCCAAGAGACCCAGTACTTC.

The chain uses TRBV5-1 and TRBJ2-1; 10 nucleotides agree with TRBD2. CDR1 is SGHRS, CDR2 YFSETQ, per germline. V was pared by 5 bases and J by 0 bases, with 8 bases of the junction left unmatched. The CDR3 length is 17 residues. In nucleotides, the CDR3 is TGCGCCAGCAGAGGACTAGCGGCTCTGAGCTCCTACAATGAGCAGTTCTTC. Amino acids: CASRGLAALSSYNEQFF. Filled out from reference TRBV5-1 and TRBJ2-1, the complete variable domain reads KAGVTQTPRYLIKTRGQQVTLSCSPISGHRSVSWYQQTPGQGLQFLFEYFSETQRNKGNFPGRFSGRQFSNSRSEMNVSTLELGDSALYLCASRGLAALSSYNEQFFGPGTRLTVL.

This clone was recorded a few times. The V call is TRBV5-1, the J call TRBJ2-1; D possibly corresponds to TRBD1 (6 bases). This CDR3 contains 11 residues. Trimming took 5 bases from V and 7 from J, leaving 7 bases between them. Germline CDR1 reads SGHRS; CDR2 reads YFSETQ. The chain's CDR3 is CASRRGNEQFF. DNA of the CDR3: TGCGCCAGCAGAAGGGGGAATGAGCAGTTCTTC.

The J gene is TRBJ1-2, the V gene TRBV15; the D is unclear. The germline V and J ends were trimmed by 1 base and 2 bases, with 17 bases remaining between them. In germline, CDR1 is LNHNV, CDR2 YYDKDF (reference sequence). The CDR3 has 17 amino acids. CDR3 in amino acids: CATSRGRTDSRNYGYTF. The CDR3 DNA follows: TGTGCCACCAGCAGAGGACGGACGGACTCTCGCAACTATGGCTACACCTTC.

The chain carries TRBV5-5 and TRBJ2-7; TRBD2 is a possible D gene (6 bases). The CDR3 consists of 14 residues. V lost 6 bases and J lost 3, with 16 bases in between. Germline CDR1 SGHKS, CDR2 YYEKEE (reference sequence). The CDR3 spells CASTRWGGNYEQYF. For the CDR3, the DNA is TGTGCCAGCACACGATGGGGAGGAAACTACGAGCAGTACTTC.

This clone appeared a single time. The gene calls are TRBV7-9 and TRBJ2-7; D gene ambiguous. Trimming took 3 bases from V and 1 from J, leaving 7 bases between them. CDR1 SEHNR and CDR2 FQNEAQ come from the germline V gene (reference sequence). CDR3 length: 13 amino acids. The CDR3 region has the DNA TGTGCCAGCAGCTTGTTGCAGTCCTACGAGCAGTACTTC. Translating it yields CASSLLQSYEQYF. Based on the CDR3 plus reference TRBV7-9 and TRBJ2-7, the full variable domain is DTGVSQNPRHKITKRGQNVTFRCDPISEHNRLYWYRQTLGQGPEFLTYFQNEAQLEKSRLLSDRFSAERPKGSFSTLEIQRTEQGDSAMYLCASSLLQSYEQYFGPGTRLTVT.

This clone was observed a single time. The chain is built from TRBV4-1 and TRBJ2-7, with TRBD2 matching over 10 bases. Trimming took 1 base from V and 6 from J; bases not matched to a gene: 9. The germline gives CDR1 MGHRA, CDR2 YSYEKL. This CDR3 region has 16 residues. In DNA form, the CDR3 reads TGCGCCAGCAGCCAAGTATTGAAGCGGGAGGGCCCCGAGCAGTACTTC. It codes for CASSQVLKREGPEQYF.

This clone has a handful of counts. The rearrangement uses TRBV28 and TRBJ1-1; perhaps TRBD1 as D (5 bases). The CDR3 spans 14 residues. Trimming removed 6 bases at V and 5 bases at J, with 16 bases between. Germline V gives CDR1 MDHEN, CDR2 SYDVKM. CDR3: CASRRLRGGTEAFF. As DNA, the CDR3 is TGTGCCAGCAGGCGCCTGAGGGGTGGGACTGAAGCTTTCTTT.

The rearrangement links TRBV6-4 to TRBJ2-1; 7 positions agree with TRBD1. Trimming removed 2 bases from V and 3 bases from J; junction bases left unmatched: 4. This CDR3 region has 15 residues. Germline V gene sequence: CDR1 MRHNA, CDR2 SNTAGT. The CDR3 spells CASSDNDRDYNEQFF. CDR3 DNA sequence: TGTGCCAGCAGTGACAACGACAGGGACTACAATGAGCAGTTCTTC.

J is TRBJ2-1 and V is TRBV11-2; no definite D call. There are 13 residues in the CDR3. CDR1 and CDR2 from the germline V gene are SGHAT and FQNNGV. Trimming removed 2 bases from V and 3 bases from J, with 5 bases in between. The CDR3 region has the DNA TGTGCCAGCAGCTTAACTTACTACAATGAGCAGTTCTTC. It encodes CASSLTYYNEQFF.

This clone was detected a few times. The chain uses TRBV10-3 and TRBJ2-7, with 9 nucleotides matching TRBD1. The length of the CDR3 is 13 residues. CDR1 and CDR2 from the germline V gene are ENHRY and SYGVKD. Trimming took 7 bases from V and 6 from J; bases not matched to a gene: 7. This CDR3 reads CAITGDREGEQYF. The CDR3 nucleotides are TGTGCCATCACTGGGGACAGGGAAGGCGAGCAGTACTTC.

The chain is built from TRBV29-1 and TRBJ1-2; 10 bases agree with TRBD1. The CDR3 covers 13 residues. CDR1 and CDR2 from the germline V gene are SQVTM and ANQGSEA. V gave up 8 bases and J gave up 7 bases; unmatched junction bases: 10. The CDR3 bases are TGCAGCACGACGACAGGGGGCGGCGTTGGCTACACCTTC. Translated, it gives CSTTTGGGVGYTF.

This chain connects TRBV27 to TRBJ2-3; no definite D call. Germline CDR1 reads MNHEY; CDR2 reads SMNVEV (reference sequence). CDR3 length: 19 residues. V lost 4 bases, J lost 0 bases, and 23 bases lay in between. CDR3 DNA sequence: TGTGCCAGCAGTTCAACAAAAATCGAGATTCTATCTAGCACAGATACGCAGTATTTT. This gives the protein CASSSTKIEILSSTDTQYF.

The chain joins TRBV11-2 to TRBJ1-1, with TRBD1 identical over 10 bases. The germline V gene encodes CDR1 SGHAT and CDR2 FQNNGV. V shed 7 bases and J 5 bases; nucleotides not matched to a gene: 7. There are 14 residues in the CDR3. This CDR3 is CASTGTGARTEAFF. DNA for the CDR3: TGTGCCAGCACCGGGACAGGGGCGAGGACTGAAGCTTTCTTT.